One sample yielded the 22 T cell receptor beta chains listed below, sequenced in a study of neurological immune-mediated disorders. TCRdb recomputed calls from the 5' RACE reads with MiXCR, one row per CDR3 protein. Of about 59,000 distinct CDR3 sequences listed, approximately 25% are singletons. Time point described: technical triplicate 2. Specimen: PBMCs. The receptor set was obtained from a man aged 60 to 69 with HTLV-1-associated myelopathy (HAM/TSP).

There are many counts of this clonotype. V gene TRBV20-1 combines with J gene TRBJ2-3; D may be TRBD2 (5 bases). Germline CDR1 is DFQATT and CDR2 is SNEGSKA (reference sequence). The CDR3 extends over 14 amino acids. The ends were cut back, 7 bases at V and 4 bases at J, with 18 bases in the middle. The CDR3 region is CSVMHGGFADTQYF. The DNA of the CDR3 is TGCAGTGTTATGCATGGCGGGTTTGCAGATACGCAGTATTTT.

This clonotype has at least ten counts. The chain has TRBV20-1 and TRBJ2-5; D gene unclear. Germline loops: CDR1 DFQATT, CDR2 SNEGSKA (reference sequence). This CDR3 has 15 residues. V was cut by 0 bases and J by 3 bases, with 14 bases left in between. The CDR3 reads CSARDSQNPKETQYF. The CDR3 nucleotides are TGCAGTGCTAGAGATTCCCAGAATCCTAAAGAGACCCAGTACTTC.

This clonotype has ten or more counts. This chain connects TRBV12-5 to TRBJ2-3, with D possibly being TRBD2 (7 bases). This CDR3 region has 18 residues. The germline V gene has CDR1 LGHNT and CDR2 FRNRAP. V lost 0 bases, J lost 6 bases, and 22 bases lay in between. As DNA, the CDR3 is TGTGCTAGTGGTTTGGTACTAGAACGGCGGGGGCCCCGCGATACGCAGTATTTT. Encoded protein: CASGLVLERRGPRDTQYF.

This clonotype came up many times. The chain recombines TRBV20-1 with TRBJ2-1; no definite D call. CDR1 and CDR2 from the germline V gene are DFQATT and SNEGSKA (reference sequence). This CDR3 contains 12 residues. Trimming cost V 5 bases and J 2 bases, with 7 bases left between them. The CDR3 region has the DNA TGCAGTGCTGGAAGTACCTACAATGAGCAGTTCTTC. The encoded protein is CSAGSTYNEQFF.

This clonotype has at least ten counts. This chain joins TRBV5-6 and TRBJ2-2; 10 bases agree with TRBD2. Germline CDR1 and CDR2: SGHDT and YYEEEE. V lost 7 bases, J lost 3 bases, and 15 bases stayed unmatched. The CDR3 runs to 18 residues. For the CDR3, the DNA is TGTGCCAGCCATGGACTAGCGGACCTCAGCTACGACACCGGGGAGCTGTTTTTT. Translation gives CASHGLADLSYDTGELFF.

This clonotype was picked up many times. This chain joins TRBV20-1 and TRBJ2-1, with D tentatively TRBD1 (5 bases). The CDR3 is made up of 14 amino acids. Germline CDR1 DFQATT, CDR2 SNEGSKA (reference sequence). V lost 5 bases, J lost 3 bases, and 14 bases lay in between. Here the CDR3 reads CSARQLIFYNEQFF. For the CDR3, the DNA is TGCAGTGCTCGACAGCTAATCTTCTACAATGAGCAGTTCTTC.

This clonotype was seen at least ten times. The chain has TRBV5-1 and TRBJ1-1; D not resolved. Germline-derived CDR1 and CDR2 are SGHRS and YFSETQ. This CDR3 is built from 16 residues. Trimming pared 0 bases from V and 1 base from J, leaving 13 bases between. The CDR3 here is CASSLGWEVRNTEAFF. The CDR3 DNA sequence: TGCGCCAGCAGCTTGGGTTGGGAAGTCAGGAACACTGAAGCTTTCTTT.

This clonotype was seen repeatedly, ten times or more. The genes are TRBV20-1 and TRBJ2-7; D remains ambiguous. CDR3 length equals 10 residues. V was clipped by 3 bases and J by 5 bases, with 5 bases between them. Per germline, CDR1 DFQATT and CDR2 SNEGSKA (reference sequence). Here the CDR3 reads CSASLHEQYF. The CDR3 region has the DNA TGCAGTGCTAGTTTGCACGAGCAGTACTTC.

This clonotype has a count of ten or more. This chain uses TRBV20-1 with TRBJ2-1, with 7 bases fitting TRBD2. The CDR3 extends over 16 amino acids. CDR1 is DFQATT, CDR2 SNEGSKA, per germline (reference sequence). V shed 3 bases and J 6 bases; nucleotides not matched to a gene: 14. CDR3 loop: CSASLSASGRSNEQFF. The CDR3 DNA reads TGCAGTGCTAGTTTGTCGGCTAGCGGCCGATCCAATGAGCAGTTCTTC.

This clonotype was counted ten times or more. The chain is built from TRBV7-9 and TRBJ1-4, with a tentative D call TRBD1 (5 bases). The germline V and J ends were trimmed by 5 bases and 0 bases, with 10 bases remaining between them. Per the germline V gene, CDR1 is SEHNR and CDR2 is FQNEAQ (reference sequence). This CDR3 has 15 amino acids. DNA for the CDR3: TGTGCCAGCAGCCCGGGGGGGACAACTAATGAAAAACTGTTTTTT. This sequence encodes CASSPGGTTNEKLFF.

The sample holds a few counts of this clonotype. This CDR3 reads CASSFKNDYNEQFF. CDR3 nucleotide sequence: TGTGCCAGCAGTTTCAAGAACGACTACAATGAGCAGTTCTTC. The chain has TRBV28 and TRBJ2-1; D ambiguous. The CDR3 consists of 14 residues. From germline, CDR1 is MDHEN and CDR2 SYDVKM. Trimming removed 3 bases from V and 3 bases from J, with 9 bases in between. The complete variable domain, with remaining parts taken from reference TRBV28 and TRBJ2-1, reads DVKVTQSSRYLVKRTGEKVFLECVQDMDHENMFWYRQDPGLGLRLIYFSYDVKMKEKGDIPEGYSVSREKKERFSLILESASTNQTSMYLCASSFKNDYNEQFFGPGTRLTVL.

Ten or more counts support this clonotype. CDR3 in DNA: TGTGCCAGCAGTTCCCAGCGCGAGACAGCCCAAGAGACCCAGTACTTC. Protein product: CASSSQRETAQETQYF. J is TRBJ2-5 and V is TRBV7-6, with TRBD1 as a possible D gene (5 bases). Germline CDR1 is SGHVS and CDR2 is FNYEAQ. Trimming took 6 bases from V and 1 from J, leaving 18 bases between them. CDR3 length equals 16 residues.

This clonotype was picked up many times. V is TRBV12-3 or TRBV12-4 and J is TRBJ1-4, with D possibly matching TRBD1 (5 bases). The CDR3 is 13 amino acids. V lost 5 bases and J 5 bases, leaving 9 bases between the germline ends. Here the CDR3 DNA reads TGTGCCAGCAGTCGGAACAGGAATGAAAAACTGTTTTTT. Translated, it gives CASSRNRNEKLFF.

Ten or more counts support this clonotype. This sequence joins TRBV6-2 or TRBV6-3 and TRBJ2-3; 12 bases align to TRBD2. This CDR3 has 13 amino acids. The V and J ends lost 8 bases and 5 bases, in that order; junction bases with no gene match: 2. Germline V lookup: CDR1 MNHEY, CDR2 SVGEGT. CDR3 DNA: TGTGCCAGCTCGGGACTAGCGGGAGATACGCAGTATTTT. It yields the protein CASSGLAGDTQYF.

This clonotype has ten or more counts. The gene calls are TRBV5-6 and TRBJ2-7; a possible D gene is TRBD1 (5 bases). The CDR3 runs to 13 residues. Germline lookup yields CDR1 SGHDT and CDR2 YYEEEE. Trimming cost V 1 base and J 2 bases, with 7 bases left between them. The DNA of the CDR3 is TGTGCCAGCAGCTTGTTGGACACCTACGAGCAGTACTTC. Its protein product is CASSLLDTYEQYF.

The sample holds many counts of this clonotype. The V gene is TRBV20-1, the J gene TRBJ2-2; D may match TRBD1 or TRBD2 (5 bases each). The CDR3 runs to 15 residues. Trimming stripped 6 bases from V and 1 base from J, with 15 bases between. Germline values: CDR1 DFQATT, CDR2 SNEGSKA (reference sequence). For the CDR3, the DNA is TGCAGTGCCACCAACCGGGGCCTGAACACCGGGGAGCTGTTTTTT. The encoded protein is CSATNRGLNTGELFF.

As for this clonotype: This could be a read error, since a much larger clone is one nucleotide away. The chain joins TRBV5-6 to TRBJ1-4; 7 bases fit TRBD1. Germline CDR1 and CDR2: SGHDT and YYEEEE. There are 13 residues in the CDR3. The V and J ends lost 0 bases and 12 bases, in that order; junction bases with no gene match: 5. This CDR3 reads CASSLGGDSQLFF. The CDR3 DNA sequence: TGTGCCAGCAGCTTGGGTGGGGACAGCCAACTGTTTTTT.

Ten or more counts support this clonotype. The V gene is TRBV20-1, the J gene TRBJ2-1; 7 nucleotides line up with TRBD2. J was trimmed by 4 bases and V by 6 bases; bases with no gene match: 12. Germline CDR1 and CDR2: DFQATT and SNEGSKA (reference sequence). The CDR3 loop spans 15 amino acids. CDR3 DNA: TGCAGTGCAGACCCCGGGCTAGCGGATTACAATGAGCAGTTCTTC. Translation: CSADPGLADYNEQFF.

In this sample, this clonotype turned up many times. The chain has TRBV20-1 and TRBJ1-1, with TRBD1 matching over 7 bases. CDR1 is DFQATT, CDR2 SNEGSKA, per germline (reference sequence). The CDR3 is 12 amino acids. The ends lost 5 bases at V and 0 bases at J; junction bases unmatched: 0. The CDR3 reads CSAGTVNTEAFF. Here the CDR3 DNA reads TGCAGTGCTGGGACAGTGAACACTGAAGCTTTCTTT.

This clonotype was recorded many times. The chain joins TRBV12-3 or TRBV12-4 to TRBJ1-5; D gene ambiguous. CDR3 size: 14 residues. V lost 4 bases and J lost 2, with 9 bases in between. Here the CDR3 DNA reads TGTGCCAGCAGTTCCGGTAGGGGCAATCAGCCCCAGCATTTT. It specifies CASSSGRGNQPQHF.

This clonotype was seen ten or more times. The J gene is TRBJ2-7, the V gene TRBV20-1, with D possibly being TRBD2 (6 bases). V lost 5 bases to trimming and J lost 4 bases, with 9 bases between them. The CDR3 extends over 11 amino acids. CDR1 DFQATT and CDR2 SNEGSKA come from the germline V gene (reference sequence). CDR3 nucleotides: TGCAGTGCTCTGGGACTGTACGAGCAGTACTTC. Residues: CSALGLYEQYF.

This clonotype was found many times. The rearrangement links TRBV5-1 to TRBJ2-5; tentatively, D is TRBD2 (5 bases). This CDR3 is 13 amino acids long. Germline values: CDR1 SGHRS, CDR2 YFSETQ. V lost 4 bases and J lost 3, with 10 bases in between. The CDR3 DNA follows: TGCGCCAGCAGCACGGGGTCCAAAGAGACCCAGTACTTC. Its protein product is CASSTGSKETQYF. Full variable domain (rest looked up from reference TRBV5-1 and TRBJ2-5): KAGVTQTPRYLIKTRGQQVTLSCSPISGHRSVSWYQQTPGQGLQFLFEYFSETQRNKGNFPGRFSGRQFSNSRSEMNVSTLELGDSALYLCASSTGSKETQYFGPGTRLLVL.